The T cell receptor beta chain under discussion was sequenced for a study of T cell responses to AZD1222 COVID-19 vaccine. TCRdb keeps only in-frame clones here, not all; method: immunoSEQ multiplex PCR. The table records around 140,000 clones, about 93% of them present only once. The V gene's germline CDR1 is LNHDA and CDR2 SQIVND (reference sequence). This CDR3 spans 16 amino acids. Trimming shortened V by 3 bases and J by 0 bases, and 9 bases separated the two germline ends. This clone appeared a few times. The sequenced sample was peripheral blood, obtained on day 0 of AZD1222 vaccination. The chain carries TRBV19 and TRBJ1-6; D perhaps matches TRBD1 (5 bases). The source is an adult in good health. CDR3 nucleotides: TGTGCCAGTAGTATGGGGGTCATCTCCTATAATTCACCCCTCCACTTT. Translated, it gives CASSMGVISYNSPLHF.